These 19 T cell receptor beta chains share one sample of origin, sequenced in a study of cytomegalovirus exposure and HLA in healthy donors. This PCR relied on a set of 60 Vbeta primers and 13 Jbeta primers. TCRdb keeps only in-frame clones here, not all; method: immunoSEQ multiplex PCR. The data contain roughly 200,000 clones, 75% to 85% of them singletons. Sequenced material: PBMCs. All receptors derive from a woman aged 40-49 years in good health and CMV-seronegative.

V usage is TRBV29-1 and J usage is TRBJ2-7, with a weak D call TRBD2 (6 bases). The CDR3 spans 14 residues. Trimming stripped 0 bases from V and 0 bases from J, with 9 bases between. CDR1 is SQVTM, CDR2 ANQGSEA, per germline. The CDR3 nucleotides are TGCAGCGTTGAAGATGCGGGAAGCTCCTACGAGCAGTACTTC. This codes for CSVEDAGSSYEQYF.

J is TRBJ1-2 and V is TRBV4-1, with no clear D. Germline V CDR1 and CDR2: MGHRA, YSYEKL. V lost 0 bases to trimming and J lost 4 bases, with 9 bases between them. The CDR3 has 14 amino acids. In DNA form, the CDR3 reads TGCGCCAGCAGCCAAGATCGCGTGGTCTATGGCTACACCTTC. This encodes CASSQDRVVYGYTF.

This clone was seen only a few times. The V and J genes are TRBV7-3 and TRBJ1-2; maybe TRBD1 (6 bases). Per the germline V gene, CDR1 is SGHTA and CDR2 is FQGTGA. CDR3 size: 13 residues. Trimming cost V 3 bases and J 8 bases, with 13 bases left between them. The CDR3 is CASSFMQGSGYTF. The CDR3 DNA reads TGTGCCAGCAGCTTTATGCAGGGGAGCGGCTACACCTTC.

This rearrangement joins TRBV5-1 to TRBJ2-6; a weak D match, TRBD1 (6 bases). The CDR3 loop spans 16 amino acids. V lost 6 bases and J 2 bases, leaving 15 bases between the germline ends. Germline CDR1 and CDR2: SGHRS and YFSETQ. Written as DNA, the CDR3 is TGCGCCAGCACCCAGCGCAGGGGCCCTGGGGCCAACGTCCTGACTTTC. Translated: CASTQRRGPGANVLTF.

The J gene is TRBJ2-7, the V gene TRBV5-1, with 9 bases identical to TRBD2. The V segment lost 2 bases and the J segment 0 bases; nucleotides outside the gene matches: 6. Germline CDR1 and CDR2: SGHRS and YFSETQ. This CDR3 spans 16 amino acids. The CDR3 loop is CASSLQLSGSSYEQYF. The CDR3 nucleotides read TGCGCCAGCAGCTTACAACTTAGCGGGAGCTCCTACGAGCAGTACTTC.

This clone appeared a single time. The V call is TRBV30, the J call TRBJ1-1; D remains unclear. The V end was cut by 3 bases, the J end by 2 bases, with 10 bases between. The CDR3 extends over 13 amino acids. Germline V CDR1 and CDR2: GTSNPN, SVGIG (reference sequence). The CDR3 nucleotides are TGTGCCTGGAGCGTCCTTGTAAACACTGAAGCTTTCTTT. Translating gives CAWSVLVNTEAFF.

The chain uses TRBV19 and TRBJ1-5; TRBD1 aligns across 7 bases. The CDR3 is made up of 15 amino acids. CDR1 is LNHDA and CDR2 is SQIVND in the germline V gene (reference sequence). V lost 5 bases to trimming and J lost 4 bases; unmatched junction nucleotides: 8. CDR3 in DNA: TGTGCCAGTAGTGACACAGGGGCGGTGAATCAGCCCCAGCATTTT. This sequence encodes CASSDTGAVNQPQHF.

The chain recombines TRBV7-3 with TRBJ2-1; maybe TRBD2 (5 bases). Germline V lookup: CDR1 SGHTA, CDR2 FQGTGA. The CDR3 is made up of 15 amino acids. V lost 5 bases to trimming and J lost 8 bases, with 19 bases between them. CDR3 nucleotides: TGTGCCAGCAGCGCCCCCGGCTCGGAGGTGGATGAGCAGTTCTTC. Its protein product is CASSAPGSEVDEQFF.

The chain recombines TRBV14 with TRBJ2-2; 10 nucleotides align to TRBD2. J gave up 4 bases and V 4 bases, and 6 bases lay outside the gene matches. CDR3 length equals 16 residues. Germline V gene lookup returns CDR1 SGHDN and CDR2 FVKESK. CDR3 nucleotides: TGTGCCAGCAGCCCCCCTAGCGGGAGATTCACCGGGGAGCTGTTTTTT. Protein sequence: CASSPPSGRFTGELFF.

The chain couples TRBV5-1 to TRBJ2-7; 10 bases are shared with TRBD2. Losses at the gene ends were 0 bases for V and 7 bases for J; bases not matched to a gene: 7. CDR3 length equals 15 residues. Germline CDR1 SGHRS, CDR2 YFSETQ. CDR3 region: CASSLAPSGSSEQYF. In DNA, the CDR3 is TGCGCCAGCAGCTTGGCCCCTAGCGGGAGTTCTGAGCAGTACTTC. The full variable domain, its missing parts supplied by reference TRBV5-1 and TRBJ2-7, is KAGVTQTPRYLIKTRGQQVTLSCSPISGHRSVSWYQQTPGQGLQFLFEYFSETQRNKGNFPGRFSGRQFSNSRSEMNVSTLELGDSALYLCASSLAPSGSSEQYFGPGTRLTVT.

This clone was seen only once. CDR3 nucleotide sequence: TGCGCCAGCAGCTTGGCGGCTAGCGGGACCGGCGCAGATACGCAGTATTTT. The encoded protein is CASSLAASGTGADTQYF. V is TRBV5-1 and J is TRBJ2-3; 9 nucleotides align to TRBD2. The CDR3 length is 17 residues. V shed 0 bases, J shed 4 bases, and the junction held 9 bases outside the gene matches. CDR1 and CDR2 from the germline V gene are SGHRS and YFSETQ.

The CDR3 sequence: CASSLTDRDSGNTIYF. Here the CDR3 DNA reads TGTGCCAGCAGCTTAACGGACAGGGACTCTGGAAACACCATATATTTT. The V call is TRBV7-3, the J call TRBJ1-3, with TRBD1 matching 8 bases. The CDR3 extends over 16 amino acids. The trim removed 0 bases at V and 0 bases at J, leaving 1 base unmatched. The germline V gene has CDR1 SGHTA and CDR2 FQGTGA.

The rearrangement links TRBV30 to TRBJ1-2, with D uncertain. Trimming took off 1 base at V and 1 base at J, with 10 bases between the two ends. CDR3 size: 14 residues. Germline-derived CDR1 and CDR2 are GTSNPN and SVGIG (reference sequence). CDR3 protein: CAWSGGEINYGYTF. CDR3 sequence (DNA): TGTGCCTGGAGTGGTGGAGAAATTAACTATGGCTACACCTTC.

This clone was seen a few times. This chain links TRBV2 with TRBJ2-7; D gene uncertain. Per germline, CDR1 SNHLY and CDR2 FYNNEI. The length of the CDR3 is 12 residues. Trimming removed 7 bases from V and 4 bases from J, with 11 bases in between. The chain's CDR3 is CASTPGPYEQYF. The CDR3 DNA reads TGTGCCAGCACTCCTGGGCCTTACGAGCAGTACTTC. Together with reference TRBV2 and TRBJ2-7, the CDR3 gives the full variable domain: EPEVTQTPSHQVTQMGQEVILRCVPISNHLYFYWYRQILGQKVEFLVSFYNNEISEKSEIFDDQFSVERPDGSNFTLKIRSTKLEDSAMYFCASTPGPYEQYFGPGTRLTVT.

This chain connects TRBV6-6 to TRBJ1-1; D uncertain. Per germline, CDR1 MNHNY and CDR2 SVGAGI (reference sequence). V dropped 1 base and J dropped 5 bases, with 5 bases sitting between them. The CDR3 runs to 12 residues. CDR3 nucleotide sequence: TGTGCCAGCAGTTACTTTGAGACTGAAGCTTTCTTT. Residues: CASSYFETEAFF.

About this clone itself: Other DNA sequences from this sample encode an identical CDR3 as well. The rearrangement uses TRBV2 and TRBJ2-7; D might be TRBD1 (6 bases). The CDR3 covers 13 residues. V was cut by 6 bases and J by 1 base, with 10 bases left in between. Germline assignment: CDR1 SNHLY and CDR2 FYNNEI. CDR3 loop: CASSGDISYEQYF. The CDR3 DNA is TGTGCCAGCAGCGGGGACATTTCCTACGAGCAGTACTTC.

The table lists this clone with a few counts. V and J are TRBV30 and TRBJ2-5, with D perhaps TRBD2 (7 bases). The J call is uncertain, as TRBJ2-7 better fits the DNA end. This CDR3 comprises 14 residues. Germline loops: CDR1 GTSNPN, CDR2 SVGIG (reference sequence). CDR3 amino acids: CAWRKKGGPHEQYF. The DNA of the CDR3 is TGTGCCTGGAGGAAAAAGGGGGGGCCCCACGAGCAGTACTTC.

The CDR3 DNA follows: TGTGCCAGCAGCCTCCGGACTAGCGGGAGGATCAATGAGCAGTTCTTC. The encoded protein is CASSLRTSGRINEQFF. The chain joins TRBV7-2 to TRBJ2-1; the match to TRBD2 covers 14 bases. J gave up 6 bases and V 5 bases, and 6 bases lay outside the gene matches. The length of the CDR3 is 16 residues. The V gene's germline CDR1 is SGHTA and CDR2 FQGNSA. The entire variable domain, with the rest obtained from reference TRBV7-2 and TRBJ2-1, is as follows: GAGVSQSPSNKVTEKGKDVELRCDPISGHTALYWYRQSLGQGLEFLIYFQGNSAPDKSGLPSDRFSAERTGGSVSTLTIQRTQQEDSAVYLCASSLRTSGRINEQFFGPGTRLTVL.

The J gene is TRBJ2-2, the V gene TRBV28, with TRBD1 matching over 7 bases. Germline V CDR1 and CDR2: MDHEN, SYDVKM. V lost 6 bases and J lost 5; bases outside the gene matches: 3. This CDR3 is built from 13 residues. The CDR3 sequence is CASSSGGTGELFF. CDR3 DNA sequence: TGTGCCAGCAGCTCAGGGGGAACCGGGGAGCTGTTTTTT.